This is a list of T cell receptor beta chains from one sample in a study of blood T cell repertoires in COVID-19. Assay used: immunoSEQ multiplex PCR; TCRdb lists only in-frame clones, some missing. This table has tens of thousands of clones, approximately 89% appearing once. Sequenced: peripheral blood. Receptor source: a woman older than 75 with active COVID-19. Both conserved end residues are part of each CDR3. A D gene is named only where the DNA matches it firmly. Clone sizes are given selectively: once, few, many, or a class where the clone is expanded.

>TRBD2|TRBJ2-3|.|TRBV9
TGTGCCAGCAGCGTAGCTAGCGGGAGAACAGATACGCAGTATTTT
CASSVASGRTDTQYF
>.|TRBJ2-1|.|TRBV28
TGTGCCAGCAGTCAACCCCCAGGGATCCCCTACAATGAGCAGTTCTTC
CASSQPPGIPYNEQFF
>.|TRBJ2-3|once|TRBV5-1
TGCGCCAGCAGCTTGGTGCTAGTTTCATCAGATACGCAGTATTTT
CASSLVLVSSDTQYF
>.|TRBJ2-3|.|TRBV18
TGTGCCAGCTCTCGCGATAATACAGATACGCAGTATTTT
CASSRDNTDTQYF
>TRBD2|TRBJ2-1|once|TRBV19
TGTGCCAGTAGTTGGGCTAGCGGAGACAATGAGCAGTTCTTC
CASSWASGDNEQFF
>.|TRBJ1-3|few|TRBV6-4
TGTGCCAGCAGTGTCGCCCCCGGGGACACCATATATTTT
CASSVAPGDTIYF
>TRBD2|TRBJ2-1|.|TRBV18
TGTGCCAGCTCACCGAGGAGAAAGGGGCTAGCGGGGGACTCCTACAATGAGCAGTTCTTC
CASSPRRKGLAGDSYNEQFF
>TRBD1|TRBJ1-5|once|TRBV18
TGTGCCAGCTCGGATGGGACAGGTGGGATTAGTCAGCCCCAGCATTTT
CASSDGTGGISQPQHF
>.|TRBJ2-7|.|TRBV7-8
TGTGCCAGCAATGACATGGGCTCCTACGAGCAGTACTTC
CASNDMGSYEQYF
>TRBD1|TRBJ2-5|.|TRBV6-4
TGTGCCATCAGAGGTGGGACAGGGGGCGCGGAGACCCAGTACTTC
CAIRGGTGGAETQYF
>TRBD2|TRBJ2-6|.|TRBV19
TGTGCCAGTAGGGCGGGACTAGCGGGAGTATCCGGGGCCAACGTCCTGACTTTC
CASRAGLAGVSGANVLTF
>.|TRBJ2-5|.|TRBV7-3
TGTGCCAGCAGCCTGGGGGGTCAGGGTTTGGAGACCCAGTACTTC
CASSLGGQGLETQYF
>TRBD2|TRBJ2-1|.|TRBV19
TGTGCCAGTAGTACCGGGACTAGTTGCTACAATGAGCAGTTCTTC
CASSTGTSCYNEQFF
>.|TRBJ2-1|.|TRBV9
TGTGCCAGCAGCGTAGGTCGCGGCTCCTACAATGAGCAGTTCTTC
CASSVGRGSYNEQFF
>.|TRBJ2-5|.|TRBV25-1
TGTGCCAGCAGTGCGGCGGGGCAAGAGACCCAGTACTTC
CASSAAGQETQYF
>TRBD2|TRBJ2-7|.|TRBV15
TGTGCCACCAGCAGAGTCGGCGGGGGGGGGCAGTACTTC
CATSRVGGGGQYF
>.|TRBJ1-2|.|TRBV9
TGTGCCAGCAGCCGAAGGGGGGGAACAGGCATCTATGGCTACACCTTC
CASSRRGGTGIYGYTF
>TRBD1|TRBJ2-2|.|TRBV27
TGTGCCAGCAGTTCGTCCCTTGGGACAGAGGGGGCCGGGGAGCTGTTTTTT
CASSSSLGTEGAGELFF
>.|TRBJ2-2|few|TRBV5-1
TGCGCCAGCAGCTTACTCGGGGGTGCCGGGGAGCTGTTTTTT
CASSLLGGAGELFF
>TRBD1|TRBJ1-2|.|TRBV27
TGTGCCAGCCCACCGGGACAGGGGTTGGACTATGGCTACACCTTC
CASPPGQGLDYGYTF
>.|TRBJ2-5|.|TRBV19
TGTGCCAGTAGTATAGATAGGGGAGCTAGCGCGGAGACCCAGTACTTC
CASSIDRGASAETQYF
>TRBD1|TRBJ1-2|.|TRBV27
TGTGCCAGCAGTTGGGACAGGGCAATTGGCGGCTACACCTTC
CASSWDRAIGGYTF
>TRBD1|TRBJ1-2|.|TRBV15
TGTGCCACCAGCCTTACCTGGACAGGGGGCGCGCGTAGGGGCTACACCTTC
CATSLTWTGGARRGYTF
>TRBD2|TRBJ2-1|.|TRBV4-3
TGCGCCAGCAGCCCGGCGGGACTAGCGGGAGGTGCGGGGCAGTTCTTC
CASSPAGLAGGAGQFF
>TRBD1|TRBJ1-4|.|TRBV4-3
TGCGCCAGCAGCCAAGACAGGGGGCTAAATGAAAAACTGTTTTTT
CASSQDRGLNEKLFF
>.|TRBJ1-4|.|TRBV28
TGTGCCAGCAGTTTTGGGGGACAAGGAAATGAAAAACTGTTTTTT
CASSFGGQGNEKLFF
>.|TRBJ1-6|.|TRBV20-1
TGCAGTGCTAGTCTCTCCGATAATTCACCCCTCCACTTT
CSASLSDNSPLHF
>.|TRBJ2-1|few|TRBV9
TGTGCCAGCAGCGTAGAGGACTCCATACGCTCCTACAATGAGCAGTTCTTC
CASSVEDSIRSYNEQFF
>TRBD2|TRBJ2-1|.|TRBV7-2
TGTGCCAGCAGAGGTAGGGCGGGAGGAAACAATGAGCAGTTCTTC
CASRGRAGGNNEQFF
>.|TRBJ1-4|.|TRBV9
TGTGCCAGCAGCCCTGCGAGCCGGAATGAAAAACTGTTTTTT
CASSPASRNEKLFF
>TRBD1|TRBJ1-4|.|TRBV27
TGTGCCAGCAGTTCGGACAGGGGGATTGTCTCGAGTGAAAAACTGTTTTTT
CASSSDRGIVSSEKLFF
>.|TRBJ1-1|.|TRBV5-4
TGTGCCAGCAGCAGGGAAATCGGGGTTCGAACTGAAGCTTTCTTT
CASSREIGVRTEAFF
>.|TRBJ1-1|once|TRBV24-1
TGTGCCACCAGTGCGGCAGGTCAGTGGACTGAAGCTTTCTTT
CATSAAGQWTEAFF
>.|TRBJ2-5|.|TRBV5-6
TGTGCCAGCAGCTTGCTAGCGTCCGAGACCCAGTACTTC
CASSLLASETQYF
>.|TRBJ1-5|.|TRBV2
TGTGCCAGCAACGGCCGGGGCAATCAGCCCCAGCATTTT
CASNGRGNQPQHF
>.|TRBJ2-5|.|TRBV6-2/TRBV6-3
TGTGCCAGCAGTTACGTAGCGGCCCGTCAAGAGACCCAGTACTTC
CASSYVAARQETQYF
>TRBD1|TRBJ1-4|.|TRBV3-1/TRBV3-2
TGTGCCAGACATACCGGGACAGGTAATGAAAAACTGTTTTTT
CARHTGTGNEKLFF
>.|TRBJ2-7|.|TRBV11-2
TGTGCCAGCAGCTTATCCAGGGCCTACGAGCAGTACTTC
CASSLSRAYEQYF
>TRBD1|TRBJ2-3|.|TRBV7-8
TGTGCCAGCAGCTCATCGGACAGGGGGCGGGCCCACACAGATACGCAGTATTTT
CASSSSDRGRAHTDTQYF
>.|TRBJ2-7|.|TRBV5-1
TGCGCCAGCAGTTTTGACACGAGTTTCTACGAGCAGTACTTC
CASSFDTSFYEQYF
>TRBD1|TRBJ2-7|.|TRBV10-3
TGTGCCATCAGTGGGACAGGGGACTACGAGCAGTACTTC
CAISGTGDYEQYF
>.|TRBJ1-2|.|TRBV6-2/TRBV6-3
TGTGCCAGCAGTTACCCCGGTCTGCAGGGGACCTATGGCTACACCTTC
CASSYPGLQGTYGYTF
>TRBD1|TRBJ2-5|.|TRBV6-6
TGTGCCAGCAGTCGGGACAGGGAAGAGACCCAGTACTTC
CASSRDREETQYF
>TRBD1|TRBJ2-3|.|TRBV19
TGTGCCAGTAGTATATGGCAGGGGGCAGGAGATACGCAGTATTTT
CASSIWQGAGDTQYF
>.|TRBJ2-1|once|TRBV27
TGTGCCAGCAGTTTATGGCGGAACTCCTACAATGAGCAGTTCTTC
CASSLWRNSYNEQFF